These T cell receptor beta chains were read from a single sample in a study of Ad26.COV2.S vaccination and SARS-CoV-2 variants. TCRdb keeps only in-frame clones here, not all; method: immunoSEQ multiplex PCR. The data contain under 550,000 clones, 88% of them seen just once; the ten biggest clones take up approximately 4%. This material consisted of peripheral blood, taken in a trial of Ad26.COV2.S vaccine versus placebo. These receptors were collected from a person aged 18-60 years who received the Ad26.COV2.S COVID-19 vaccine or a placebo. CDR3s include the opening cysteine and the closing phenylalanine or tryptophan. The order of the fields is clone size, D gene, J gene, V gene, CDR3 DNA, CDR3 protein. The D gene is left open where the match is weak. Not every row has a clone size; where given, it reads once, few, many or a size class.

clone_size: once; d_call: .; j_call: TRBJ1-6; v_call: TRBV2; cdr3_nt: TGTGCCAGCTGGGATGGCAGGTGGCAAAGCCCCCTCCACTTT; cdr3_aa: CASWDGRWQSPLHF
clone_size: .; d_call: .; j_call: TRBJ2-7; v_call: TRBV5-6; cdr3_nt: TGTGCCAGCAGCCCGGGGGCAGGGACATACGAGCAGTACTTC; cdr3_aa: CASSPGAGTYEQYF
clone_size: .; d_call: .; j_call: TRBJ2-4; v_call: TRBV16; cdr3_nt: TGTGCCAGCAGCCAACAGGGTGTCAAAAACATTCAGTACTTC; cdr3_aa: CASSQQGVKNIQYF
clone_size: .; d_call: TRBD1; j_call: TRBJ2-7; v_call: TRBV7-9; cdr3_nt: TGTGCCAGCAGTTCTACAGGGGGTGCCGAGCAGTACTTC; cdr3_aa: CASSSTGGAEQYF
clone_size: .; d_call: TRBD1; j_call: TRBJ2-7; v_call: TRBV6-6; cdr3_nt: TGTGCCAGCAACCTGGGGACAGGGATCTACGAGCAGTACTTC; cdr3_aa: CASNLGTGIYEQYF
clone_size: .; d_call: TRBD2; j_call: TRBJ2-5; v_call: TRBV3-1/TRBV3-2; cdr3_nt: TGTGCCAGCAGCCCAGGGTCTAGCGGGGGGTTACTCCAAGAGACCCAGTACTTC; cdr3_aa: CASSPGSSGGLLQETQYF
clone_size: many; d_call: .; j_call: TRBJ2-7; v_call: TRBV7-9; cdr3_nt: TGTGCCAGCAGCCAAAGCCCCTACGAGCAGTACTTC; cdr3_aa: CASSQSPYEQYF
clone_size: .; d_call: TRBD1; j_call: TRBJ1-5; v_call: TRBV28; cdr3_nt: TGTGCCAGCAGTTCTCCGGACAGGGGGGTCAATCAGCCCCAGCATTTT; cdr3_aa: CASSSPDRGVNQPQHF
clone_size: .; d_call: .; j_call: TRBJ2-1; v_call: TRBV19; cdr3_nt: TGTGCCAGTACCACTACGGATGAGCAGTTCTTC; cdr3_aa: CASTTTDEQFF
clone_size: .; d_call: .; j_call: TRBJ2-7; v_call: TRBV7-8; cdr3_nt: TGTGCCAGCAGCGGGGGCCCGTCCTACGAGCAGTACTTC; cdr3_aa: CASSGGPSYEQYF
clone_size: .; d_call: .; j_call: TRBJ2-7; v_call: TRBV15; cdr3_nt: TGTGCCACCAGCAGACCGGACGTCATGTACTACGAGCAGTACTTC; cdr3_aa: CATSRPDVMYYEQYF
clone_size: .; d_call: .; j_call: TRBJ2-1; v_call: TRBV2; cdr3_nt: TGTGCCAGCAGTGACGAGGGGGAGTTTAAGCAGTTCTTC; cdr3_aa: CASSDEGEFKQFF
clone_size: .; d_call: TRBD1; j_call: TRBJ1-1; v_call: TRBV6-1; cdr3_nt: TGTGCCAGCAGTGGGACAGGGGGCAATGGCTACACTGAAGCTTTCTTT; cdr3_aa: CASSGTGGNGYTEAFF
clone_size: .; d_call: .; j_call: TRBJ2-7; v_call: TRBV7-6; cdr3_nt: TGTGCCAGCAGCCCAGAGAGGGCCATATACGAGCAGTACTTC; cdr3_aa: CASSPERAIYEQYF
clone_size: .; d_call: .; j_call: TRBJ2-1; v_call: TRBV7-2; cdr3_nt: TGTGCCAGCAGCTTAGGACTGGGTGTACACAATGAGCAGTTCTTC; cdr3_aa: CASSLGLGVHNEQFF
clone_size: .; d_call: .; j_call: TRBJ1-1; v_call: TRBV27; cdr3_nt: TGTGCCAGCAGTCAAATCAGGGGCACTGAAGCTTTCTTT; cdr3_aa: CASSQIRGTEAFF
clone_size: .; d_call: TRBD1; j_call: TRBJ2-5; v_call: TRBV30; cdr3_nt: TGTGCCTGGACTCGGACAGGGGGCAGCGGAGAGACCCAGTACTTC; cdr3_aa: CAWTRTGGSGETQYF
clone_size: once; d_call: TRBD1; j_call: TRBJ1-1; v_call: TRBV9; cdr3_nt: TGTGCCAGCAGCGTAGCAGGGACAGGGGGCACTGAAGCTTTCTTT; cdr3_aa: CASSVAGTGGTEAFF
clone_size: .; d_call: .; j_call: TRBJ1-1; v_call: TRBV5-5; cdr3_nt: TGTGCCAGCAGCGAAGACTTAAACACTGAAGCTTTCTTT; cdr3_aa: CASSEDLNTEAFF
clone_size: .; d_call: .; j_call: TRBJ1-2; v_call: TRBV6-2/TRBV6-3; cdr3_nt: TGTGCCAGCAGTTTGCTAGGACGGAACTATGGCTACACCTTC; cdr3_aa: CASSLLGRNYGYTF
clone_size: .; d_call: TRBD2; j_call: TRBJ2-3; v_call: TRBV7-2; cdr3_nt: TGTGCCAGCAGCTCACGGACTAGCGGCACAGATACGCAGTATTTT; cdr3_aa: CASSSRTSGTDTQYF
clone_size: .; d_call: TRBD2; j_call: TRBJ2-3; v_call: TRBV2; cdr3_nt: TGTGCCAGCAGTGAGACCTTAGCGGGGGGCTTCACAGATACGCAGTATTTT; cdr3_aa: CASSETLAGGFTDTQYF
clone_size: .; d_call: .; j_call: TRBJ1-6; v_call: TRBV7-9; cdr3_nt: TGTGCCGACGGGGGGAATTCACCCCTCCACTTT; cdr3_aa: CADGGNSPLHF
clone_size: .; d_call: .; j_call: TRBJ1-3; v_call: TRBV7-6; cdr3_nt: TGTGCCAGCAGCTTAGCTGGGACTGGAAACACCATATATTTT; cdr3_aa: CASSLAGTGNTIYF
clone_size: .; d_call: .; j_call: TRBJ2-5; v_call: TRBV5-1; cdr3_nt: TGCGCCAGCTCTTCACGGGGGGCAGGGGAGACCCAGTACTTC; cdr3_aa: CASSSRGAGETQYF
clone_size: once; d_call: .; j_call: TRBJ1-4; v_call: TRBV15; cdr3_nt: TGTGCCACCAGCAGAGGGACCTCTCGTAATGAAAAACTGTTTTTT; cdr3_aa: CATSRGTSRNEKLFF
clone_size: .; d_call: .; j_call: TRBJ2-2; v_call: TRBV28; cdr3_nt: TGTGCCAGCAGTTTCGGGGGGCGTACCGGGGAGCTGTTTTTT; cdr3_aa: CASSFGGRTGELFF
clone_size: .; d_call: TRBD2; j_call: TRBJ2-3; v_call: TRBV27; cdr3_nt: TGTGCCAGCAGTTTTCGACTAGCGGGGGGATCAGATACGCAGTATTTT; cdr3_aa: CASSFRLAGGSDTQYF
clone_size: .; d_call: .; j_call: TRBJ2-7; v_call: TRBV5-6; cdr3_nt: TGTGCCAGCAGCTCCCGACCCTACGAGCAGTACTTC; cdr3_aa: CASSSRPYEQYF
clone_size: .; d_call: .; j_call: TRBJ1-1; v_call: TRBV6-5; cdr3_nt: TGTGCCAGCAGCCAGGGCTGGAACTTGAACACTGAAGCTTTCTTT; cdr3_aa: CASSQGWNLNTEAFF
clone_size: .; d_call: .; j_call: TRBJ2-7; v_call: TRBV5-1; cdr3_nt: TGCGCCAGCAGCAAGGGCGTGGGGGTATCCTACGAGCAGTACTTC; cdr3_aa: CASSKGVGVSYEQYF
clone_size: .; d_call: .; j_call: TRBJ1-5; v_call: TRBV4-1; cdr3_nt: TGCGCCAGCAGCCAAGAGGAGGGGCGGGGTTTTTCCAATCAGCCCCAGCATTTT; cdr3_aa: CASSQEEGRGFSNQPQHF
clone_size: .; d_call: .; j_call: TRBJ1-4; v_call: TRBV7-2; cdr3_nt: TGTGCCAGCAGCCTTGGGAGAGCTAATGAAAAACTGTTTTTT; cdr3_aa: CASSLGRANEKLFF
clone_size: .; d_call: .; j_call: TRBJ2-3; v_call: TRBV6-2/TRBV6-3; cdr3_nt: TGTGCCAGCAGTTACTCGGGGGGGGCCCGCTCAGATACGCAGTATTTT; cdr3_aa: CASSYSGGARSDTQYF
clone_size: .; d_call: TRBD1; j_call: TRBJ1-1; v_call: TRBV5-1; cdr3_nt: TGCGCCAGCAGCTATGGACAGGGCAGCGGCACTGAAGCTTTCTTT; cdr3_aa: CASSYGQGSGTEAFF
clone_size: .; d_call: .; j_call: TRBJ2-5; v_call: TRBV10-3; cdr3_nt: TGTGCCACCTTGGGCAGGGCCCAAGAGACCCAGTACTTC; cdr3_aa: CATLGRAQETQYF
clone_size: .; d_call: .; j_call: TRBJ2-1; v_call: TRBV9; cdr3_nt: TGTGCCAGCAGCGTAGGGGGCCACGAGCAGTTCTTC; cdr3_aa: CASSVGGHEQFF
clone_size: few; d_call: .; j_call: TRBJ2-6; v_call: TRBV4-3; cdr3_nt: TGCGCCAGCAGCCAAGACAGGGGTGGGGCCAACGTCCTGACTTTC; cdr3_aa: CASSQDRGGANVLTF
clone_size: once; d_call: TRBD2; j_call: TRBJ2-7; v_call: TRBV19; cdr3_nt: TGTGCCAGTAGTCCCGGGCTAGCGGATACCTACGAGCAGTACTTC; cdr3_aa: CASSPGLADTYEQYF
clone_size: .; d_call: TRBD1; j_call: TRBJ2-7; v_call: TRBV4-1; cdr3_nt: TGCGCCAGCAGCCAAGGGGACAGCGCGACCTACGAGCAGTACTTC; cdr3_aa: CASSQGDSATYEQYF
clone_size: .; d_call: .; j_call: TRBJ1-5; v_call: TRBV2; cdr3_nt: TGTGCCAGCAGTGAAGGGAGGGGGACGGCGATTAGCAATCAGCCCCAGCATTTT; cdr3_aa: CASSEGRGTAISNQPQHF
clone_size: .; d_call: TRBD1; j_call: TRBJ1-1; v_call: TRBV4-3; cdr3_nt: TGCGCCAGCAGCCCCCAAAACAGGGGGAGAAACACTGAAGCTTTCTTT; cdr3_aa: CASSPQNRGRNTEAFF
clone_size: .; d_call: .; j_call: TRBJ2-6; v_call: TRBV27; cdr3_nt: TGTGCCAGCAGTAGCAGGGGTTCTGGGGCCAACGTCCTGACTTTC; cdr3_aa: CASSSRGSGANVLTF
clone_size: .; d_call: .; j_call: TRBJ2-1; v_call: TRBV30; cdr3_nt: TGTGCCTGGAGTCGGGACGCCGATGAGCAGTTCTTC; cdr3_aa: CAWSRDADEQFF
clone_size: once; d_call: .; j_call: TRBJ1-2; v_call: TRBV10-3; cdr3_nt: TGTGCCATCAGTGCGGGGTATGGCTACACCTTC; cdr3_aa: CAISAGYGYTF
clone_size: .; d_call: .; j_call: TRBJ1-2; v_call: TRBV2; cdr3_nt: TGTGCCAGCAGTTACACCCCGACAGTGCCCTATGGCTACACCTTC; cdr3_aa: CASSYTPTVPYGYTF
clone_size: .; d_call: .; j_call: TRBJ1-1; v_call: TRBV10-3; cdr3_nt: TGTGCCATCAGTGAGGTAAGGGGCACTGAAGCTTTCTTT; cdr3_aa: CAISEVRGTEAFF
clone_size: .; d_call: TRBD2; j_call: TRBJ2-1; v_call: TRBV24-1; cdr3_nt: TGTGCCACCTCTTATGCCCCTCTAGCGGGGGTCAACAATGAGCAGTTCTTC; cdr3_aa: CATSYAPLAGVNNEQFF
clone_size: once; d_call: .; j_call: TRBJ1-2; v_call: TRBV28; cdr3_nt: TGTGCCAGCAGTTTATTGGGTACTCTCTATGGCTACACCTTC; cdr3_aa: CASSLLGTLYGYTF
clone_size: .; d_call: .; j_call: TRBJ2-3; v_call: TRBV10-3; cdr3_nt: TGTGCCATCGGGCGGGGAACAGATACGCAGTATTTT; cdr3_aa: CAIGRGTDTQYF
clone_size: .; d_call: .; j_call: TRBJ1-2; v_call: TRBV5-6; cdr3_nt: TGTGCCAGCAGCTCCGGACATGGCTATGGCTACACCTTC; cdr3_aa: CASSSGHGYGYTF
clone_size: .; d_call: .; j_call: TRBJ2-5; v_call: TRBV7-2; cdr3_nt: TGTGCCAGCAGCTTAGTAGCCCGGAGTGTCATGGGGGAGACCCAGTACTTC; cdr3_aa: CASSLVARSVMGETQYF
clone_size: .; d_call: .; j_call: TRBJ2-2; v_call: TRBV4-3; cdr3_nt: TGCGCCAGCAGCCAAGATCAAACGGAGCTGTTTTTT; cdr3_aa: CASSQDQTELFF
clone_size: .; d_call: TRBD1; j_call: TRBJ2-1; v_call: TRBV18; cdr3_nt: TGTGCCAGCTCACCACCGGGACAGAGACTAAGCAATGAGCAGTTCTTC; cdr3_aa: CASSPPGQRLSNEQFF
clone_size: few; d_call: TRBD2; j_call: TRBJ2-7; v_call: TRBV7-2; cdr3_nt: TGTGCCAGCAGCTCGGGACTAGCCCACGAGCAGTACTTC; cdr3_aa: CASSSGLAHEQYF
clone_size: .; d_call: .; j_call: TRBJ2-5; v_call: TRBV28; cdr3_nt: TGTGCCAGCAGTTTCCCCCCCGAAGAGACCCAGTACTTC; cdr3_aa: CASSFPPEETQYF
clone_size: once; d_call: .; j_call: TRBJ2-5; v_call: TRBV7-2; cdr3_nt: TGTGCCAGCAGTAGTAGTCGGGGAATACAAGAGACCCAGTACTTC; cdr3_aa: CASSSSRGIQETQYF
clone_size: .; d_call: .; j_call: TRBJ2-2; v_call: TRBV4-1; cdr3_nt: TGCGCCAGCAGCCAATATGCGAGACTAGCGAACACCGGGGAGCTGTTTTTT; cdr3_aa: CASSQYARLANTGELFF
clone_size: .; d_call: .; j_call: TRBJ1-3; v_call: TRBV9; cdr3_nt: TGTGCCAGCAGCGTCGATGGGGCAGAGGGAAACACCATATATTTT; cdr3_aa: CASSVDGAEGNTIYF
clone_size: .; d_call: .; j_call: TRBJ1-4; v_call: TRBV7-2; cdr3_nt: TGTGCCAGCAGCTCGGGGGTGTCTAATGAAAAACTGTTTTTT; cdr3_aa: CASSSGVSNEKLFF